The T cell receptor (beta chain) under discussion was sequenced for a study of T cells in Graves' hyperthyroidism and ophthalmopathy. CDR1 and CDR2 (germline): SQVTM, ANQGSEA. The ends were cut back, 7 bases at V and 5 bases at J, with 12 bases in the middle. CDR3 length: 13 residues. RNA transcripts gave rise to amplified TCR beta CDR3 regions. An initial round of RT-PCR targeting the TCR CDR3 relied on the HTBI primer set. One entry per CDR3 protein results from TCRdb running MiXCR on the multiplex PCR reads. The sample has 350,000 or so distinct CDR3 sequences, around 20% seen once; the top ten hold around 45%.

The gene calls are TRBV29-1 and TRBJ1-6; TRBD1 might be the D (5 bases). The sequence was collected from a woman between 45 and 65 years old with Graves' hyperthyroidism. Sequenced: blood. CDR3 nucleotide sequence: TGCAGCGCCCAGCAGGGAGATAATTCACCCCTCCACTTT. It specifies CSAQQGDNSPLHF.